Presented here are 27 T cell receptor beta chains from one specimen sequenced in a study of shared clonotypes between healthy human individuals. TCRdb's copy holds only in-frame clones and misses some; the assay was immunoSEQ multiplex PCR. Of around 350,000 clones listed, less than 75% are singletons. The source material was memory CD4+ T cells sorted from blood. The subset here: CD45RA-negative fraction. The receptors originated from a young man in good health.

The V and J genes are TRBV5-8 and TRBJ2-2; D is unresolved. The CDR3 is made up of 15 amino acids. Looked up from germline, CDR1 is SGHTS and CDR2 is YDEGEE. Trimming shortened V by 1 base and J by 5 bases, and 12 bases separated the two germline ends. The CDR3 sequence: CASSLPGFSTGELFF. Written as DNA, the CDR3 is TGTGCCAGCAGCTTGCCCGGGTTTTCGACCGGGGAGCTGTTTTTT.

The CDR3 sequence is CASSLPLAGAGDTQYF. The CDR3 DNA reads TGTGCCAGCAGCTTGCCACTAGCGGGAGCTGGAGATACGCAGTATTTT. This chain uses TRBV5-4 with TRBJ2-3, with 11 nucleotides matching TRBD2. The V and J ends lost 1 base and 5 bases, in that order; junction bases with no gene match: 6. CDR3 length: 16 residues. CDR1 and CDR2 (germline): SGHNT, YYREEE (reference sequence). Complete variable domain (other parts from reference TRBV5-4 and TRBJ2-3): ETGVTQSPTHLIKTRGQQVTLRCSSQSGHNTVSWYQQALGQGPQFIFQYYREEENGRGNFPPRFSGLQFPNYSSELNVNALELDDSALYLCASSLPLAGAGDTQYFGPGTRLTVL.

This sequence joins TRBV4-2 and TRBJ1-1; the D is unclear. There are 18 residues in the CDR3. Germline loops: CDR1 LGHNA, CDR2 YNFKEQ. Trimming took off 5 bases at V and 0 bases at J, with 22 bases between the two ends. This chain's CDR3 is CASSLDVRQTGMNTEAFF. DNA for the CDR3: TGTGCCAGCAGCTTGGATGTCCGCCAGACGGGGATGAACACTGAAGCTTTCTTT.

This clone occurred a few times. The CDR3 loop is CASILDSLNTEAFF. CDR3 bases: TGTGCCAGCATATTGGACAGCCTGAACACTGAAGCTTTCTTT. The J gene is TRBJ1-1, the V gene TRBV2, with D possibly TRBD1 on 6 matching bases. Trimming removed 7 bases from V and 0 bases from J, with 12 bases in between. The CDR3 has 14 residues. The germline V gene encodes CDR1 SNHLY and CDR2 FYNNEI.

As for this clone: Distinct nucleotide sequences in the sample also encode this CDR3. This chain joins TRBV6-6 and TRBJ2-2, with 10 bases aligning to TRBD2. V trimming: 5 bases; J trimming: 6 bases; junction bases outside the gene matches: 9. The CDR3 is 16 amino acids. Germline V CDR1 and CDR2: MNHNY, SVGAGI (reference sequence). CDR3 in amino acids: CASSRTSGRGAGELFF. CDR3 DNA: TGTGCCAGCAGTAGGACTAGCGGAAGGGGGGCCGGGGAGCTGTTTTTT.

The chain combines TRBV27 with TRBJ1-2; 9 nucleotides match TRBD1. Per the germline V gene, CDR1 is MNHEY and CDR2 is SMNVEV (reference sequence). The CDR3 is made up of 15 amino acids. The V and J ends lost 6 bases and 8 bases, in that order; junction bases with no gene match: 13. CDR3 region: CASSDDRGVRFGYTF. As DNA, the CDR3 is TGTGCCAGCAGCGATGACAGGGGGGTAAGGTTCGGCTACACCTTC.

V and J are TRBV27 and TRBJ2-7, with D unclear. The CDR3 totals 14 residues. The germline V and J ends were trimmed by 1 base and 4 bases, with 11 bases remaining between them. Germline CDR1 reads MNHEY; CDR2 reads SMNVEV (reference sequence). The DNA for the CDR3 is TGTGCCAGCAGTTTATTACCGGGCTTATACGAGCAGTACTTC. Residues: CASSLLPGLYEQYF.

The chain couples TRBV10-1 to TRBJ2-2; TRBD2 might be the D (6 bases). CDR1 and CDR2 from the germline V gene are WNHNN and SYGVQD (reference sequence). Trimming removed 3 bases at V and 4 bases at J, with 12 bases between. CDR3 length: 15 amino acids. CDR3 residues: CASSDGAGTTGELFF. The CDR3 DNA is TGCGCCAGCAGTGACGGGGCGGGAACCACCGGGGAGCTGTTTTTT.

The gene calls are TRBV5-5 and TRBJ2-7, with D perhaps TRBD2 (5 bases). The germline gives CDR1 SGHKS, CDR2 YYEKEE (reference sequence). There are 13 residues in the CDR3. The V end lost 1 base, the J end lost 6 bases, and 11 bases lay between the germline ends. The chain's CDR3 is CASSLWAAGEQYF. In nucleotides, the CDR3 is TGTGCCAGCAGCTTGTGGGCCGCGGGCGAGCAGTACTTC.

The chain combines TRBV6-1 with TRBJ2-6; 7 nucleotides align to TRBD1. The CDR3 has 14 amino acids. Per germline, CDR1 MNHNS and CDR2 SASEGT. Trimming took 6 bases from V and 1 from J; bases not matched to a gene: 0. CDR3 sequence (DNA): TGTGCCAGCAGACAGGGGTCTGGGGCCAACGTCCTGACTTTC. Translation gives CASRQGSGANVLTF.

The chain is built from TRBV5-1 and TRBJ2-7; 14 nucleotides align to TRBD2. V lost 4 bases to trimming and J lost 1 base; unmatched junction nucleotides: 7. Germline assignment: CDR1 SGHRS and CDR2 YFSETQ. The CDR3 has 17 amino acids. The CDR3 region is CASSGGTSGRGSYEQYF. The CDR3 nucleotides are TGCGCCAGCAGCGGCGGGACTAGCGGGAGAGGATCCTACGAGCAGTACTTC.

CDR3 amino acids: CASSKMRTDTYGYTF. The CDR3 coding sequence is TGTGCCAGCAGCAAAATGAGGACAGATACCTATGGCTACACCTTC. The genes are TRBV21-1 and TRBJ1-2; the table gives TRBD1 as D, unverified against the DNA. TRBV21-1 corresponds to a pseudogene. The length of the CDR3 is 15 residues.

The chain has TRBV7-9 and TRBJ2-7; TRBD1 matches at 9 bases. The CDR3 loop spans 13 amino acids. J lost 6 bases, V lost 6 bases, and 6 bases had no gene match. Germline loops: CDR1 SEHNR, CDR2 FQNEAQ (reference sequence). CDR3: CASRPTGGCEQYF. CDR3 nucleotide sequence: TGTGCCAGCAGACCCACAGGGGGCTGCGAGCAGTACTTC.

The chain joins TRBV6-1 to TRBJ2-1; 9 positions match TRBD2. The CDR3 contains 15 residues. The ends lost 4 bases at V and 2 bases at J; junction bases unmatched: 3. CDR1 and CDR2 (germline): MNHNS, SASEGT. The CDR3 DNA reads TGTGCCAGCAGTGCGTGGACTAGCGCCTACAATGAGCAGTTCTTC. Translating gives CASSAWTSAYNEQFF.

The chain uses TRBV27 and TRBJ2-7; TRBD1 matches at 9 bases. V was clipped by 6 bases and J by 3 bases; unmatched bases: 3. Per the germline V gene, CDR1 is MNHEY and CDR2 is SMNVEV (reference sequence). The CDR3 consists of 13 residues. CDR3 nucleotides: TGTGCCAGCAGAAGACAGGGGGTCTACGAGCAGTACTTC. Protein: CASRRQGVYEQYF.

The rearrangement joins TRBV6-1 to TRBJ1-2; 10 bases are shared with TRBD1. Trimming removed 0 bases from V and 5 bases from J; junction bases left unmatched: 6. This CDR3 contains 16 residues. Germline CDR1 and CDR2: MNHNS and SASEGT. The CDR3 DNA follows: TGTGCCAGCAGTGAAGCAATGGGACAGGGGCTTTATGGCTACACCTTC. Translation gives CASSEAMGQGLYGYTF.

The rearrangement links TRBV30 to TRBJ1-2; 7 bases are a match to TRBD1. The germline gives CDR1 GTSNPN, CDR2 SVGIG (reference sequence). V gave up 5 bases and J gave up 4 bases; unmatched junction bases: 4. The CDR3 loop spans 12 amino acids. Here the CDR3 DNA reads TGTGCCTGGCAGGGGGGGACCTATGGCTACACCTTC. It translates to CAWQGGTYGYTF.

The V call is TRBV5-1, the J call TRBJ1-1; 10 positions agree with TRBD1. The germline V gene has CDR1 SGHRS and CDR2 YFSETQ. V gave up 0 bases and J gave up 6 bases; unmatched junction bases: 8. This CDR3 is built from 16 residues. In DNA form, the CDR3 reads TGCGCCAGCAGCTTGGGGGACAGGGGTATTTTATCTGAAGCTTTCTTT. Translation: CASSLGDRGILSEAFF. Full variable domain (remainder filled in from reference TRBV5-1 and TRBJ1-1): KAGVTQTPRYLIKTRGQQVTLSCSPISGHRSVSWYQQTPGQGLQFLFEYFSETQRNKGNFPGRFSGRQFSNSRSEMNVSTLELGDSALYLCASSLGDRGILSEAFFGQGTRLTVV.

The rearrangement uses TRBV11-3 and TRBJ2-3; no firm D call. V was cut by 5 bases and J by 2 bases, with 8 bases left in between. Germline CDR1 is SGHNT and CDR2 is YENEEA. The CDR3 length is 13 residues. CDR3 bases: TGTGCCAGCAGCACCCGTCCCACAGATACGCAGTATTTT. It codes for CASSTRPTDTQYF.

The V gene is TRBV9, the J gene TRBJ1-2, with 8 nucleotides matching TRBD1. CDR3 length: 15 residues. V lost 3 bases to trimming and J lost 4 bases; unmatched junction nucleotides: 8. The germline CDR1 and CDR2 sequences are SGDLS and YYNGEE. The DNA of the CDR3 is TGTGCCAGCAGCGCCCGACAGGGGCCGACCTATGGCTACACCTTC. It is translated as CASSARQGPTYGYTF.

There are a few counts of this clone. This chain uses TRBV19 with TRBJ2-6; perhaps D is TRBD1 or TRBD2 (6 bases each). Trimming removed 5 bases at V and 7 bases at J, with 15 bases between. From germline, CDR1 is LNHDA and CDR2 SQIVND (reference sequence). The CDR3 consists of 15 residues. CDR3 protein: CASSVRTAGANVLTF. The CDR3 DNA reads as TGTGCCAGTAGTGTCAGGACAGCGGGTGCCAACGTCCTGACTTTC.

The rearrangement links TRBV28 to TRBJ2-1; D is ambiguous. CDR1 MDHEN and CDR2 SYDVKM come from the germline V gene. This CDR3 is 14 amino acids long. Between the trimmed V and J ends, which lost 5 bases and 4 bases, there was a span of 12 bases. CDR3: CASSHLLEYNEQFF. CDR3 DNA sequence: TGTGCCAGCAGTCATTTACTGGAGTACAATGAGCAGTTCTTC.

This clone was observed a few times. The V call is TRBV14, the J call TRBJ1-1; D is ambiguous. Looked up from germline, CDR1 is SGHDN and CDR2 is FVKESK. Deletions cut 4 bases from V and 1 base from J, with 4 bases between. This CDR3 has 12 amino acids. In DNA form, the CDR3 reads TGTGCCAGCAGCCCTAGGAACACTGAAGCTTTCTTT. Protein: CASSPRNTEAFF.

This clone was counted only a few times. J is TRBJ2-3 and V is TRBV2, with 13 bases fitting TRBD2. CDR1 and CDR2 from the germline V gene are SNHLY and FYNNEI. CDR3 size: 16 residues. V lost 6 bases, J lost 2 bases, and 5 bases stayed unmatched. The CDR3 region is CASSRGLAGLTDTQYF. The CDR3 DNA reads TGTGCCAGCAGCCGGGGACTAGCGGGACTCACAGATACGCAGTATTTT. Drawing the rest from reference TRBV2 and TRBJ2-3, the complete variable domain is EPEVTQTPSHQVTQMGQEVILRCVPISNHLYFYWYRQILGQKVEFLVSFYNNEISEKSEIFDDQFSVERPDGSNFTLKIRSTKLEDSAMYFCASSRGLAGLTDTQYFGPGTRLTVL.

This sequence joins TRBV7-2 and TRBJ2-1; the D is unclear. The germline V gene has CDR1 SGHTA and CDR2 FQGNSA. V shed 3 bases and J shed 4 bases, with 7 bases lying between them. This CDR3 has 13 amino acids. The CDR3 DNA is TGTGCCAGCAGCTTGGACGGATACAATGAGCAGTTCTTC. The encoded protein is CASSLDGYNEQFF.

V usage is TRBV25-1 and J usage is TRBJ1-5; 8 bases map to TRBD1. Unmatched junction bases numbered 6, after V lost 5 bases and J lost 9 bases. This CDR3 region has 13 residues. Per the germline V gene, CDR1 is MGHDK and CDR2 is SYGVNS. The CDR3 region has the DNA TGTGCCAGCAGTCAGGGACAGGAAAGGCCCCAGCATTTT. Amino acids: CASSQGQERPQHF.

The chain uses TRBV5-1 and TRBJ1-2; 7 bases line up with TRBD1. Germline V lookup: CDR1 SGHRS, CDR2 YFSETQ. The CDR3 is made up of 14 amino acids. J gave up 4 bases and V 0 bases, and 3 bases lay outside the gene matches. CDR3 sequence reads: CASSLEGAVYGYTF. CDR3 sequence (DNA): TGCGCCAGCAGCTTGGAGGGGGCAGTCTATGGCTACACCTTC.